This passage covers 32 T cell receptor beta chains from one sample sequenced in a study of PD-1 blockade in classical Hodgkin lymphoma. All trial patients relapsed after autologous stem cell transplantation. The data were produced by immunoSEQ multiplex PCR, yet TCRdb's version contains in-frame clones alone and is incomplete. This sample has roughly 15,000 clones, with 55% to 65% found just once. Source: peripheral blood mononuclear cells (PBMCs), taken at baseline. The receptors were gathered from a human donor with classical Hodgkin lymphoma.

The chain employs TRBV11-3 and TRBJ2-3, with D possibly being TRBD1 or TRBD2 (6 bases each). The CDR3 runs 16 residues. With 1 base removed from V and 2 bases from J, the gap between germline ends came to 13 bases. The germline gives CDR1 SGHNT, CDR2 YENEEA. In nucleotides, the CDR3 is TGTGCCAGCAGCTTAGGTCGGGGGCTCCCCACAGATACGCAGTATTTT. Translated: CASSLGRGLPTDTQYF.

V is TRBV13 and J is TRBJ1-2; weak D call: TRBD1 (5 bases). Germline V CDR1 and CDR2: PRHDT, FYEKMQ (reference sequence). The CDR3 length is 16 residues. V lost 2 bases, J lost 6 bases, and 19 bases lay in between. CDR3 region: CASSLNQGPLRDGYTF. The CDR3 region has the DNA TGTGCCAGCAGCTTAAATCAGGGCCCCCTGAGGGATGGCTACACCTTC.

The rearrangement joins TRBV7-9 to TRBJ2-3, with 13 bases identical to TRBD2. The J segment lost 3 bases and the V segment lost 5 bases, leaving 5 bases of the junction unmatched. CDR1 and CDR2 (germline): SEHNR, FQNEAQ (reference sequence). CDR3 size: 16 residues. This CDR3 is CASSILGLAGTDTQYF. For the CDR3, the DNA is TGTGCCAGCAGCATACTGGGACTAGCGGGGACAGATACGCAGTATTTT.

This CDR3 is CASSPDRPYEQYF. Here the CDR3 DNA reads TGTGCCAGCAGCCCGGACAGGCCCTACGAGCAGTACTTC. The chain has TRBV6-5 and TRBJ2-7; 7 nucleotides match TRBD1. Germline CDR1 and CDR2: MNHEY and SVGAGI. V gave up 6 bases and J gave up 2 bases; unmatched junction bases: 4. The CDR3 is 13 amino acids.

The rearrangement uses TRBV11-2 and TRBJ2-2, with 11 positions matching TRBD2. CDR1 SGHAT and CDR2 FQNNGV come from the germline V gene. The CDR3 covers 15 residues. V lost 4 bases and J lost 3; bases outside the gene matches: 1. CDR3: CASSSGLADTGELFF. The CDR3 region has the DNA TGTGCCAGCAGCTCGGGACTAGCGGACACCGGGGAGCTGTTTTTT.

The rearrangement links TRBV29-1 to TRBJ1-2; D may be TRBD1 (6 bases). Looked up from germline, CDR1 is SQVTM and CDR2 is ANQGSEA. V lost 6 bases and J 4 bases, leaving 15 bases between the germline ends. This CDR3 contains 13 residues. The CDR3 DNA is TGCAGCGTCTTCCGGGGGCTACTCTATGGCTACACCTTC. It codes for CSVFRGLLYGYTF.

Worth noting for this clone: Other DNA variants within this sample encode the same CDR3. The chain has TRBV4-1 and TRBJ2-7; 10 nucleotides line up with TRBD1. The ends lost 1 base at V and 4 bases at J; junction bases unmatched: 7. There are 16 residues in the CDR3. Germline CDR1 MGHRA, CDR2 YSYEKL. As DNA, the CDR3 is TGCGCCAGCAGCCAAGTTGTCGGGACAGGGGTTTACGAGCAGTACTTC. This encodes CASSQVVGTGVYEQYF.

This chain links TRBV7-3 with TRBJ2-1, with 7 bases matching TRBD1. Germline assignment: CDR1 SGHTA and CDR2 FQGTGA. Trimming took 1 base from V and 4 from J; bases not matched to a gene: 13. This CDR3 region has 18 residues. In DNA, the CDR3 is TGTGCCAGCAGCTTAAACCCCGACAGGGATAGACCTTACAATGAGCAGTTCTTC. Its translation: CASSLNPDRDRPYNEQFF.

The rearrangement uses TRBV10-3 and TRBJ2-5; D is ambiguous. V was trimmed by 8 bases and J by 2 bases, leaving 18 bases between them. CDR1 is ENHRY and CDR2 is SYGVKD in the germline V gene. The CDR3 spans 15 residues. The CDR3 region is CAIVPLGARQETQYF. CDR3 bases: TGTGCCATCGTACCCCTCGGTGCACGACAAGAGACCCAGTACTTC.

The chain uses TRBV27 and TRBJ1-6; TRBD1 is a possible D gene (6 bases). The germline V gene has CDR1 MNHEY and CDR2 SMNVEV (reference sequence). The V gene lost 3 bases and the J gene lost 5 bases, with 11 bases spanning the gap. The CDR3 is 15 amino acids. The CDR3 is CASSFNGGHNSPLHF. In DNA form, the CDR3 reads TGTGCCAGCAGTTTTAACGGGGGCCATAATTCACCCCTCCACTTT.

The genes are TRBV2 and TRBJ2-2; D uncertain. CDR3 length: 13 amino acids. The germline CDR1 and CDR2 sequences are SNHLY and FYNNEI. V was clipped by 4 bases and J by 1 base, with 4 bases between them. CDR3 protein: CASSAGNTGELFF. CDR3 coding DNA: TGTGCCAGCAGTGCGGGGAACACCGGGGAGCTGTTTTTT.

CDR3 amino acids: CASCQTNTDTQYF. In DNA, the CDR3 is TGTGCCAGCTGTCAGACGAACACAGATACGCAGTATTTT. The J gene is TRBJ2-3, the V gene TRBV27; no clear D. Germline CDR1 is MNHEY and CDR2 is SMNVEV (reference sequence). Trimming stripped 8 bases from V and 2 bases from J, with 11 bases between. This CDR3 is 13 amino acids long.

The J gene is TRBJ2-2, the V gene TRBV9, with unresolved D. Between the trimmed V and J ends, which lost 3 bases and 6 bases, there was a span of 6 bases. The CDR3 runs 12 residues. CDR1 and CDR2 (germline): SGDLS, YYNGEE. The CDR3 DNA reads TGTGCCAGCAGCGCCGCCGCCGGGGAGCTGTTTTTT. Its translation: CASSAAAGELFF.

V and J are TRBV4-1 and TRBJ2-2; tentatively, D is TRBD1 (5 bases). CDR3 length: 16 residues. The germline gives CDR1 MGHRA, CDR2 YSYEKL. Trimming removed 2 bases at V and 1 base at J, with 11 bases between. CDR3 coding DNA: TGCGCCAGCAGCCAATTCGCAGGGCAGAACACCGGGGAGCTGTTTTTT. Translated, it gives CASSQFAGQNTGELFF.

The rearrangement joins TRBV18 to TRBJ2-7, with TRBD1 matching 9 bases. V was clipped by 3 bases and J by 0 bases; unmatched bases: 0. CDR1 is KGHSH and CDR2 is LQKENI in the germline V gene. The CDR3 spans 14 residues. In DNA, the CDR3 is TGTGCCAGCTCACCGGACAGGGGCTCCTACGAGCAGTACTTC. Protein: CASSPDRGSYEQYF.

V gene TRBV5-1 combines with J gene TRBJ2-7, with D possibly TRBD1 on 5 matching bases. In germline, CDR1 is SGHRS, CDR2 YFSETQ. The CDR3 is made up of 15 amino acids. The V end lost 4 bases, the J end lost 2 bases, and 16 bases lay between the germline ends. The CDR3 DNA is TGCGCCAGCAGCAGGGGTCCCGAAGGTACCTACGAGCAGTACTTC. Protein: CASSRGPEGTYEQYF.

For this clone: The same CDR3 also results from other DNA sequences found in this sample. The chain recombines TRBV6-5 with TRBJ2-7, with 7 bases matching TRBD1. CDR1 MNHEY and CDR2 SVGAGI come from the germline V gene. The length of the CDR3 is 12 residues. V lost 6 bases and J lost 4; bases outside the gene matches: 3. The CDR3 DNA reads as TGTGCCAGCAGCGAGACAGGGTACGAGCAGTACTTC. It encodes CASSETGYEQYF.

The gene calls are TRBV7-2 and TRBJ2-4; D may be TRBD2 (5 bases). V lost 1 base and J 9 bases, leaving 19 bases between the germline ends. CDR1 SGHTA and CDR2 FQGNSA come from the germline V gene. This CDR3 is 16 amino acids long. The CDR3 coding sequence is TGTGCCAGCAGCTTAGGAAGCGGCCCGGCCGGGGTCATTCAGTACTTC. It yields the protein CASSLGSGPAGVIQYF.

The DNA of the CDR3 is TGCGCCAGCAGCCAAGATAGTCCGGGGGCCGCCAATCAGCCCCAGCATTTT. This sequence encodes CASSQDSPGAANQPQHF. The chain has TRBV4-1 and TRBJ1-5, with TRBD1 as a possible D gene (6 bases). Germline-derived CDR1 and CDR2 are MGHRA and YSYEKL. This CDR3 has 17 amino acids. Trimming took 0 bases from V and 3 from J, leaving 15 bases between them.

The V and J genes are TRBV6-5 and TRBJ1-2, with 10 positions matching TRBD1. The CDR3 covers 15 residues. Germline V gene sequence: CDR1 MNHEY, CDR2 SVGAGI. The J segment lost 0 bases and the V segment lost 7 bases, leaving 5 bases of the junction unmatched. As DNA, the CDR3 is TGTGCCAGCATCCACGGACAGGGGGCTAACTATGGCTACACCTTC. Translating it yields CASIHGQGANYGYTF.

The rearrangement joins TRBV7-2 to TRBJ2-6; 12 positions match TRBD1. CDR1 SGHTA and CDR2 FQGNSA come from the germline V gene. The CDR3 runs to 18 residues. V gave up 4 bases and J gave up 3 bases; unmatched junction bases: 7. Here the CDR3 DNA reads TGTGCCAGCAGCTCCCCGGGACAGGGGGCGGTTGGGGCCAACGTCCTGACTTTC. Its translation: CASSSPGQGAVGANVLTF.

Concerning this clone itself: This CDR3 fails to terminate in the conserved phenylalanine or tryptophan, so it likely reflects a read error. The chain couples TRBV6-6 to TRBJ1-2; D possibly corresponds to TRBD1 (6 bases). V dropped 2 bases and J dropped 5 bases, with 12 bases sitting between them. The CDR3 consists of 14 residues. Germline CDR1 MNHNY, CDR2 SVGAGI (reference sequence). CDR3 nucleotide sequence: TGTGCCAGCAGTTACCGGGGGCCGAGGTATGGCTACACCTCC. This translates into CASSYRGPRYGYTS.

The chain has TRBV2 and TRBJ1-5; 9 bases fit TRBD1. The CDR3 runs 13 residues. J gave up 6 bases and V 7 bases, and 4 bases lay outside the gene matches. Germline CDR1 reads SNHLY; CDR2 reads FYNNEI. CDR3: CASNDRGAQPQHF. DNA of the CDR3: TGTGCCAGCAACGACAGGGGGGCTCAGCCCCAGCATTTT.

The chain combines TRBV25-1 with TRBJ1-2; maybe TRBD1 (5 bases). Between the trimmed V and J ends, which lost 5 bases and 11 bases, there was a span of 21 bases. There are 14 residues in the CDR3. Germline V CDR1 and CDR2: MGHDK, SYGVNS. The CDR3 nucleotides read TGTGCCAGCAGTTCAACCGGGACTGGGGGTCGGTACACCTTC. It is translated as CASSSTGTGGRYTF.

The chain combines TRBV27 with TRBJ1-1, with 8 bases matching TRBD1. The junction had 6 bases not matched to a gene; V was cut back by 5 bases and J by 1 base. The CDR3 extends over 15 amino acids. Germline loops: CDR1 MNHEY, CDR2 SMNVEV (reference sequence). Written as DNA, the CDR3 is TGTGCCAGCAGTCTCTCCGGGACAGGGAACACTGAAGCTTTCTTT. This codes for CASSLSGTGNTEAFF.

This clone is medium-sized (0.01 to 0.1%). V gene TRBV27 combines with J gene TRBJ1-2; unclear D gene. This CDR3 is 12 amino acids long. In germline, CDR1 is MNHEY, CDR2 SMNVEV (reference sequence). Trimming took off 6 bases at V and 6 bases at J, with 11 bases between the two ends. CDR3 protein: CASRTDSHGYTF. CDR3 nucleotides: TGTGCCAGCAGGACTGATAGCCATGGCTACACCTTC.

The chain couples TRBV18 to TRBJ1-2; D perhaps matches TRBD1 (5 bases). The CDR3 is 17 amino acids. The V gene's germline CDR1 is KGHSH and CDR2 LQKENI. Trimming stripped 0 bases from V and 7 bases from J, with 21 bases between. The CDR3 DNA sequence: TGTGCCAGCTCACCACCGTCGGGATACAGGTTGCTAGGTGGCTACACCTTC. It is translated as CASSPPSGYRLLGGYTF.

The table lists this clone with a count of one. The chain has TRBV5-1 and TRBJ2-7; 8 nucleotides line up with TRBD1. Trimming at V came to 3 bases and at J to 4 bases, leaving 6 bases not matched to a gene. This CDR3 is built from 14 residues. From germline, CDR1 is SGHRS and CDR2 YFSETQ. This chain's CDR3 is CASSSPGGRYEQYF. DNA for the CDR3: TGCGCCAGCAGCTCCCCAGGGGGCAGGTACGAGCAGTACTTC.

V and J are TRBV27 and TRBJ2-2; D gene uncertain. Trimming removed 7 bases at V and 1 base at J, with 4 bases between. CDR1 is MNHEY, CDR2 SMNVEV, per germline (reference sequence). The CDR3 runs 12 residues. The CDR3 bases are TGTGCCAGCATGGGGAACACCGGGGAGCTGTTTTTT. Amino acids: CASMGNTGELFF.

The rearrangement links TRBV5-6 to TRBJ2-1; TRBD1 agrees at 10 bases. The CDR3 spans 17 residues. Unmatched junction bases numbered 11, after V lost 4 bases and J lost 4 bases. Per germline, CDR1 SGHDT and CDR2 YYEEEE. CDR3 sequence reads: CASSLLSGTGVYNEQFF. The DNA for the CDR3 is TGTGCCAGCAGCCTCCTTTCCGGGACAGGGGTTTACAATGAGCAGTTCTTC.

CDR3 in DNA: TGTGCCAGCAGCCCAACGACGACTAGCGGGAGCGAGACCCAGTACTTC. Encoded protein: CASSPTTTSGSETQYF. The rearrangement uses TRBV7-8 and TRBJ2-5, with 12 bases matching TRBD2. Germline-derived CDR1 and CDR2 are SGHVS and FQNEAQ. The V and J ends lost 5 bases and 5 bases, in that order; junction bases with no gene match: 9. The CDR3 length is 16 residues.

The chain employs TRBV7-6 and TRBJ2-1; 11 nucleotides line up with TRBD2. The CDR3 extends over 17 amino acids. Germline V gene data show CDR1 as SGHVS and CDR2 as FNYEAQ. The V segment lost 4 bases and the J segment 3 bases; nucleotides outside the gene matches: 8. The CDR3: CASSSLAGGQVYNEQFF. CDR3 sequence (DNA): TGTGCCAGCAGCTCATTAGCGGGAGGGCAAGTCTACAATGAGCAGTTCTTC. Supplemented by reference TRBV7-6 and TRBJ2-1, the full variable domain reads GAGVSQSPRYKVTKRGQDVALRCDPISGHVSLYWYRQALGQGPEFLTYFNYEAQQDKSGLPNDRFSAERPEGSISTLTIQRTEQRDSAMYRCASSSLAGGQVYNEQFFGPGTRLTVL.